This record concerns one T cell receptor beta chain sequence. Its matching antigen is unknown. The data were taken from a study of T cells after posttransplantation cyclophosphamide. Broader study findings: After PTCy, TRB diversity resembled that of CNI/methotrexate controls.

The CDR3 runs 15 residues. V was cut by 5 bases and J by 1 base, with 12 bases left in between. The germline CDR1 and CDR2 sequences are SGHTA and FQGTGA. This table comes from immunoSEQ multiplex PCR, and its TCRdb copy is limited to in-frame clones, with some not included. The sample carries around 9,000 clones, over 95% recorded once. Specimen: naive CD8+ T cells sorted from PBMCs. The rearrangement links TRBV7-3 to TRBJ2-1, with a weak D call TRBD2 (5 bases). The clonotype comes from a man aged 45-60 years in good health, CMV-negative, and a related stem cell transplant donor. This CDR3 reads CASSPATGSYNEQFF. The CDR3 coding sequence is TGTGCCAGCAGCCCGGCTACGGGGTCCTACAATGAGCAGTTCTTC.